The 17 T cell receptor beta chains reported below all come from one sample, sequenced in a study of T-cell memory formation after mild COVID-19. TCRdb itself ran the 5' RACE reads through MiXCR, one entry per CDR3 protein. The sample consists of 110,000 or so distinct CDR3 sequences, roughly 19% of them appearing once. Sequencing used PBMCs or a T cell subset sorted from them (not recorded which). The receptors come from a man between 18 and 29 years old who had mild COVID-19 (a few samples of this study predate the infection). Cell type and time point are not known.

In this sample, this clonotype turned up a few times. J is TRBJ2-5 and V is TRBV7-9; 9 bases are shared with TRBD1. Germline CDR1 is SEHNR and CDR2 is FQNEAQ (reference sequence). The CDR3 has 15 residues. V dropped 5 bases and J dropped 3; count of bases not matched to a gene: 7. The CDR3 region has the DNA TGTGCCAGCAGCCCTATTACAGGGGGCAAAGAGACCCAGTACTTC. Its protein product is CASSPITGGKETQYF.

The J gene is TRBJ2-7, the V gene TRBV5-1; D ambiguous. Trimming took 0 bases from V and 5 from J, leaving 12 bases between them. CDR1 and CDR2 from the germline V gene are SGHRS and YFSETQ. The CDR3 contains 14 residues. The CDR3 loop is CASSLEVVAHEQYF. DNA of the CDR3: TGCGCCAGCAGCTTGGAGGTGGTAGCCCACGAGCAGTACTTC.

The chain couples TRBV7-2 to TRBJ2-3; D is unresolved. Germline V gene data show CDR1 as SGHTA and CDR2 as FQGNSA. This CDR3 has 14 amino acids. V lost 5 bases and J lost 0, with 9 bases in between. CDR3 protein: CASSTYLSTDTQYF. The CDR3 DNA is TGTGCCAGCAGCACATACTTAAGCACAGATACGCAGTATTTT.

This CDR3 reads CASSKYSNQPQHF. CDR3 in DNA: TGTGCCAGCAGCAAATATAGCAATCAGCCCCAGCATTTT. J is TRBJ1-5 and V is TRBV7-2; D unresolved. V dropped 5 bases and J dropped 0 bases, with 5 bases sitting between them. The germline V gene has CDR1 SGHTA and CDR2 FQGNSA. This CDR3 comprises 13 residues.

The chain links TRBV7-9 to TRBJ2-5, with D maybe TRBD2 (5 bases). Germline loops: CDR1 SEHNR, CDR2 FQNEAQ (reference sequence). V lost 5 bases, J lost 0 bases, and 31 bases lay in between. CDR3 length: 21 residues. The CDR3 nucleotides read TGTGCCAGCAGCCTCCGAAGCGAATTCGCTTGGGCGGGCCAAGACCAAGAGACCCAGTACTTC. Amino acids: CASSLRSEFAWAGQDQETQYF.

This clonotype was detected many times. This chain joins TRBV5-1 and TRBJ1-5, with a weak D call TRBD1 (5 bases). V lost 4 bases to trimming and J lost 7 bases, with 15 bases between them. The CDR3 totals 14 residues. Germline values: CDR1 SGHRS, CDR2 YFSETQ. Here the CDR3 DNA reads TGCGCCAGCAGCCCAGGCGGGGCGGTGCAGCCCCAGCATTTT. Translation: CASSPGGAVQPQHF.

Only a few counts were recorded for this clonotype. V gene TRBV6-5 combines with J gene TRBJ2-3, with D possibly being TRBD2 (6 bases). The V end was cut by 5 bases, the J end by 8 bases, with 14 bases between. Germline V gene sequence: CDR1 MNHEY, CDR2 SVGAGI. The CDR3 extends over 13 amino acids. CDR3 nucleotide sequence: TGTGCCAGCAGTAACCGACTAGGTAGTACGCAGTATTTT. Amino acids: CASSNRLGSTQYF.

This clonotype has just a few counts. This chain joins TRBV6-2 or TRBV6-3 and TRBJ2-2; the D gene is possibly TRBD1 (5 bases). The CDR3 totals 15 residues. Trimming pared 2 bases from V and 3 bases from J, leaving 10 bases between. CDR1 is MNHEY, CDR2 SVGEGT, per germline. Written as DNA, the CDR3 is TGTGCCAGCAGTTACCCCCCAGGGTACACCGGGGAGCTGTTTTTT. Translating gives CASSYPPGYTGELFF.

This clonotype was found a few times. This chain links TRBV29-1 with TRBJ2-3; D uncertain. The V gene lost 8 bases and the J gene lost 5 bases, with 11 bases spanning the gap. The CDR3 is 11 amino acids. Germline values: CDR1 SQVTM, CDR2 ANQGSEA. The CDR3 DNA follows: TGCAGCCCCAGAGGAGAAGATACGCAGTATTTT. This sequence encodes CSPRGEDTQYF.

This clonotype turned up a few times. The chain combines TRBV7-8 with TRBJ1-2; D not certain. The germline V gene has CDR1 SGHVS and CDR2 FQNEAQ. CDR3 length: 14 amino acids. Trimming shortened V by 0 bases and J by 10 bases, and 15 bases separated the two germline ends. The CDR3 DNA follows: TGTGCCAGCAGCTTAGCGGAGCTACAATGGGACTACACCTTC. Protein product: CASSLAELQWDYTF.

The rearrangement joins TRBV11-2 to TRBJ1-6, with D unresolved. V gave up 5 bases and J gave up 13 bases, with 21 bases separating them. The CDR3 is made up of 15 amino acids. Germline V gene data show CDR1 as SGHAT and CDR2 as FQNNGV. The CDR3 reads CASSGELADLAPLHF. The CDR3 nucleotides are TGTGCCAGCAGCGGGGAACTGGCAGACCTTGCGCCCCTCCACTTT.

Concerning this clonotype itself: A clone one base away is much larger, so this may be a read error. V gene TRBV5-1 combines with J gene TRBJ2-5; TRBD1 or TRBD2 may be the D gene (6 bases each). Germline assignment: CDR1 SGHRS and CDR2 YFSETQ. Trimming took 4 bases from V and 1 from J, leaving 8 bases between them. The CDR3 totals 13 residues. CDR3 coding DNA: TGCGCCAGCAGCCCGGGGGCCCAAGAGACCCAGTACTTC. Protein: CASSPGAQETQYF.

The chain uses TRBV12-3 or TRBV12-4 and TRBJ1-1; the D is unclear. Deletions cut 5 bases from V and 0 bases from J, with 10 bases between. The CDR3 extends over 14 amino acids. CDR3 DNA: TGTGCCAGCAGTGACATACCGCTGAACACTGAAGCTTTCTTT. It specifies CASSDIPLNTEAFF.

This clonotype was seen a few times. The chain joins TRBV27 to TRBJ2-1; D is unclear. Germline V lookup: CDR1 MNHEY, CDR2 SMNVEV (reference sequence). The CDR3 covers 15 residues. V was trimmed by 5 bases and J by 0 bases, leaving 11 bases between them. The CDR3 reads CASSTVSSSYNEQFF. Here the CDR3 DNA reads TGTGCCAGCAGTACCGTGTCGAGCTCCTACAATGAGCAGTTCTTC.

This clonotype showed up just a few times. The chain has TRBV10-2 and TRBJ2-3, with TRBD2 identical over 12 bases. V lost 8 bases, J lost 2 bases, and 5 bases stayed unmatched. This CDR3 is 15 amino acids long. Germline CDR1 WSHSY, CDR2 SAAADI. CDR3 in amino acids: CASRTSGEFTDTQYF. CDR3 coding DNA: TGCGCCAGCCGGACTAGCGGGGAATTCACAGATACGCAGTATTTT.

The chain carries TRBV20-1 and TRBJ2-7; 7 bases line up with TRBD1. CDR1 and CDR2 (germline): DFQATT, SNEGSKA (reference sequence). V trimming: 5 bases; J trimming: 0 bases; junction bases outside the gene matches: 7. This CDR3 contains 14 residues. The CDR3 nucleotides are TGCAGTGCTTCCTTGACAGGGCCCTCCTACGAGCAGTACTTC. Residues: CSASLTGPSYEQYF.

The V and J genes are TRBV7-2 and TRBJ2-2; TRBD1 agrees at 7 bases. Germline assignment: CDR1 SGHTA and CDR2 FQGNSA. J lost 7 bases, V lost 0 bases, and 2 bases had no gene match. The CDR3 consists of 14 residues. CDR3 in amino acids: CASSLAQGDGELFF. CDR3 DNA sequence: TGTGCCAGCAGCTTAGCCCAGGGGGACGGGGAGCTGTTTTTT.